A selection of T cell receptor beta chains follows, all from one sample in a study of blood T cell repertoires in COVID-19. Repertoires were generated with immunoSEQ multiplex PCR, while TCRdb's copy carries only in-frame clones and drops some. The table lists fewer than 150,000 clones, about nine tenths of them singletons. Sequenced: peripheral blood. All receptors come from a human donor in a cohort sampled during active COVID-19. Both conserved end residues are part of each CDR3. The order of the fields is clone size, J gene, V gene, D gene, CDR3 protein, CDR3 DNA. D genes are given only for firm matches. The size of a clone is reported for some rows only, either as once, few or many, or as a class for expanded clones.

clone size: -; J gene: TRBJ2-1; V gene: TRBV5-4; D gene: TRBD2; CDR3 protein: CASSPTSGIEQFF; CDR3 DNA: TGTGCCAGCAGCCCGACTAGCGGGATTGAGCAGTTCTTC
clone size: -; J gene: TRBJ2-5; V gene: TRBV6-4; D gene: -; CDR3 protein: CASSERGNQETQYF; CDR3 DNA: TGTGCCAGCAGTGAAAGGGGAAACCAAGAGACCCAGTACTTC
clone size: -; J gene: TRBJ1-1; V gene: TRBV5-1; D gene: TRBD1; CDR3 protein: CASSSTGVDTEAFF; CDR3 DNA: TGCGCCAGCAGCTCAACAGGGGTTGACACTGAAGCTTTCTTT
clone size: -; J gene: TRBJ2-1; V gene: TRBV7-8; D gene: -; CDR3 protein: CASSPIQEISYNEQFF; CDR3 DNA: TGTGCCAGCAGCCCTATACAGGAGATCTCCTACAATGAGCAGTTCTTC
clone size: -; J gene: TRBJ2-1; V gene: TRBV3-1/TRBV3-2; D gene: TRBD1; CDR3 protein: CASSQARGQGVHEQFF; CDR3 DNA: TGTGCCAGCAGCCAAGCACGGGGACAGGGGGTCCATGAGCAGTTCTTC
clone size: once; J gene: TRBJ1-2; V gene: TRBV5-1; D gene: TRBD1; CDR3 protein: CASSPSDRGPYYGYTF; CDR3 DNA: TGCGCCAGCAGCCCGTCGGACAGGGGGCCGTACTATGGCTACACCTTC
clone size: -; J gene: TRBJ2-7; V gene: TRBV19; D gene: TRBD1; CDR3 protein: CASSGQGDHSYEQYF; CDR3 DNA: TGTGCCAGTAGCGGACAGGGCGACCACTCCTACGAGCAGTACTTC
clone size: -; J gene: TRBJ1-2; V gene: TRBV19; D gene: -; CDR3 protein: CASSIAVTDYGYTF; CDR3 DNA: TGTGCCAGTAGTATAGCCGTGACAGACTATGGCTACACCTTC
clone size: -; J gene: TRBJ1-5; V gene: TRBV6-5; D gene: -; CDR3 protein: CASGSVQSVGYQPQHF; CDR3 DNA: TGTGCCAGCGGTTCTGTACAGAGTGTTGGTTATCAGCCCCAGCATTTT
clone size: once; J gene: TRBJ2-1; V gene: TRBV7-7; D gene: -; CDR3 protein: CASSPRTGSSYNEQFF; CDR3 DNA: TGTGCCAGCAGCCCCCGAACAGGAAGCTCCTACAATGAGCAGTTCTTC
clone size: -; J gene: TRBJ2-3; V gene: TRBV9; D gene: -; CDR3 protein: CASSASRGSDTQYF; CDR3 DNA: TGTGCCAGCAGCGCCAGCCGAGGGTCAGATACGCAGTATTTT
clone size: once; J gene: TRBJ1-3; V gene: TRBV18; D gene: TRBD1; CDR3 protein: CASSPRQGASSGNTIYF; CDR3 DNA: TGTGCCAGCTCACCGCGACAGGGGGCCAGCTCTGGAAACACCATATATTTT
clone size: -; J gene: TRBJ2-1; V gene: TRBV11-2; D gene: TRBD1; CDR3 protein: CASRFRDRRPNNEQFF; CDR3 DNA: TGTGCCAGCAGGTTTAGGGACAGACGTCCTAACAATGAGCAGTTCTTC
clone size: -; J gene: TRBJ1-2; V gene: TRBV10-2; D gene: -; CDR3 protein: CASSDPLQGANYGYTF; CDR3 DNA: TGCGCCAGCAGTGACCCCCTACAGGGCGCTAACTATGGCTACACCTTC
clone size: once; J gene: TRBJ1-1; V gene: TRBV30; D gene: -; CDR3 protein: CAWIALGPEAFF; CDR3 DNA: TGTGCCTGGATCGCCCTGGGCCCTGAAGCTTTCTTT
clone size: -; J gene: TRBJ1-5; V gene: TRBV5-5; D gene: -; CDR3 protein: CASSLYPATGTGNQPQHF; CDR3 DNA: TGTGCCAGCAGCTTGTACCCAGCTACAGGGACGGGCAATCAGCCCCAGCATTTT
clone size: few; J gene: TRBJ1-6; V gene: TRBV19; D gene: -; CDR3 protein: CASTQAGASYNSPLHF; CDR3 DNA: TGTGCCAGTACCCAGGCGGGGGCTTCCTATAATTCACCCCTCCACTTT
clone size: -; J gene: TRBJ2-1; V gene: TRBV9; D gene: TRBD2; CDR3 protein: CASSVLGLAVFNEQFF; CDR3 DNA: TGTGCCAGCAGCGTCTTGGGACTAGCAGTTTTCAATGAGCAGTTCTTC
clone size: -; J gene: TRBJ2-5; V gene: TRBV19; D gene: -; CDR3 protein: CASSLLYEEETQYF; CDR3 DNA: TGTGCCAGTAGTCTCCTGTATGAGGAGGAGACCCAGTACTTC
clone size: -; J gene: TRBJ1-3; V gene: TRBV18; D gene: -; CDR3 protein: CASSPHPPGSGNTIYF; CDR3 DNA: TGTGCCAGCTCACCACACCCACCAGGATCTGGAAACACCATATATTTT
clone size: -; J gene: TRBJ2-1; V gene: TRBV5-1; D gene: TRBD1; CDR3 protein: CASSRDRVYEQFF; CDR3 DNA: TGCGCCAGCAGCCGAGACAGGGTCTATGAGCAGTTCTTC
clone size: -; J gene: TRBJ2-7; V gene: TRBV18; D gene: TRBD2; CDR3 protein: CASSPPGLAGVPSYEQYF; CDR3 DNA: TGTGCCAGCTCACCACCCGGACTAGCGGGAGTCCCTTCCTACGAGCAGTACTTC
clone size: once; J gene: TRBJ2-3; V gene: TRBV13; D gene: TRBD2; CDR3 protein: CASSSLAGETQYF; CDR3 DNA: TGTGCCAGCAGCAGCCTAGCGGGGGAGACGCAGTATTTT
clone size: -; J gene: TRBJ2-7; V gene: TRBV6-5; D gene: -; CDR3 protein: CASRDSNSYEQYF; CDR3 DNA: TGTGCCAGCAGGGACAGCAACTCCTACGAGCAGTACTTC
clone size: -; J gene: TRBJ1-5; V gene: TRBV2; D gene: -; CDR3 protein: CASRPVGRQNQPQHF; CDR3 DNA: TGTGCCAGCAGACCTGTTGGCAGACAAAATCAGCCCCAGCATTTT
clone size: -; J gene: TRBJ1-2; V gene: TRBV18; D gene: TRBD1; CDR3 protein: CASSHSTGADGYTF; CDR3 DNA: TGTGCCAGCTCACACTCGACAGGGGCGGATGGCTACACCTTC
clone size: -; J gene: TRBJ1-5; V gene: TRBV18; D gene: -; CDR3 protein: CASSRTTGSSNQPQHF; CDR3 DNA: TGTGCCAGCTCCCGAACCACAGGTTCTAGCAATCAGCCCCAGCATTTT
clone size: -; J gene: TRBJ2-4; V gene: TRBV14; D gene: -; CDR3 protein: CASSQDGHAKNIQYF; CDR3 DNA: TGTGCCAGCAGCCAAGATGGGCACGCCAAAAACATTCAGTACTTC
clone size: -; J gene: TRBJ1-1; V gene: TRBV14; D gene: -; CDR3 protein: CASSRLSGRAEAFF; CDR3 DNA: TGTGCCAGCAGCCGCCTCAGCGGGCGGGCTGAAGCTTTCTTT
clone size: -; J gene: TRBJ1-2; V gene: TRBV20-1; D gene: TRBD1; CDR3 protein: CSARTGNGYTF; CDR3 DNA: TGCAGTGCCCGGACAGGGAATGGCTACACCTTC
clone size: once; J gene: TRBJ2-5; V gene: TRBV5-4; D gene: -; CDR3 protein: CASSRQEQETQYF; CDR3 DNA: TGTGCCAGCAGTAGACAGGAGCAAGAGACCCAGTACTTC
clone size: -; J gene: TRBJ2-1; V gene: TRBV14; D gene: TRBD2; CDR3 protein: CASRPGTSGSSYNEQFF; CDR3 DNA: TGTGCCAGCAGGCCCGGGACTAGCGGAAGCTCCTACAATGAGCAGTTCTTC
clone size: -; J gene: TRBJ1-1; V gene: TRBV27; D gene: -; CDR3 protein: CASSLSIQMNTEAFF; CDR3 DNA: TGTGCCAGCAGTTTATCGATCCAGATGAACACTGAAGCTTTCTTT
clone size: few; J gene: TRBJ1-5; V gene: TRBV11-2; D gene: -; CDR3 protein: CASSLAGEQPQHF; CDR3 DNA: TGTGCCAGCAGCTTAGCAGGGGAACAGCCCCAGCATTTT
clone size: few; J gene: TRBJ1-3; V gene: TRBV28; D gene: -; CDR3 protein: CASSSSGHPGNTIYF; CDR3 DNA: TGTGCCAGCAGTTCCTCGGGACACCCTGGAAACACCATATATTTT
clone size: -; J gene: TRBJ2-1; V gene: TRBV7-9; D gene: -; CDR3 protein: CASSSIRDSRDGEQFF; CDR3 DNA: TGTGCCAGCAGCTCGATCCGGGACTCCAGGGATGGTGAGCAGTTCTTC
clone size: -; J gene: TRBJ2-7; V gene: TRBV7-2; D gene: TRBD1; CDR3 protein: CASSLGQGTPYEQYF; CDR3 DNA: TGTGCCAGCAGCTTAGGACAGGGGACTCCCTACGAGCAGTACTTC
clone size: once; J gene: TRBJ1-3; V gene: TRBV30; D gene: TRBD1; CDR3 protein: CAWEGQAGNTIYF; CDR3 DNA: TGTGCCTGGGAAGGACAGGCTGGAAACACCATATATTTT
clone size: -; J gene: TRBJ2-5; V gene: TRBV7-9; D gene: TRBD2; CDR3 protein: CASSVSSGGQETQYF; CDR3 DNA: TGTGCCAGCAGCGTGTCTAGCGGGGGTCAAGAGACCCAGTACTTC
clone size: -; J gene: TRBJ1-2; V gene: TRBV24-1; D gene: -; CDR3 protein: CATSDQTGGGYTF; CDR3 DNA: TGTGCCACCAGTGATCAGACAGGCGGGGGCTACACCTTC
clone size: few; J gene: TRBJ1-1; V gene: TRBV5-1; D gene: -; CDR3 protein: CASSLRDTGFLTTEAFF; CDR3 DNA: TGCGCCAGCAGCTTGAGGGACACCGGTTTTCTGACCACTGAAGCTTTCTTT
clone size: -; J gene: TRBJ2-1; V gene: TRBV9; D gene: TRBD2; CDR3 protein: CASSPRLADYNEQFF; CDR3 DNA: TGTGCCAGCAGCCCTCGACTAGCGGACTACAATGAGCAGTTCTTC
clone size: few; J gene: TRBJ1-3; V gene: TRBV28; D gene: TRBD1; CDR3 protein: CASSFERGPPGNTIYF; CDR3 DNA: TGTGCCAGCAGTTTCGAGAGGGGGCCCCCTGGAAACACCATATATTTT
clone size: -; J gene: TRBJ1-1; V gene: TRBV21-1; D gene: -; CDR3 protein: CASSSAPGTEAFF; CDR3 DNA: TGTGCCAGCAGCAGCGCACCGGGGACTGAAGCTTTCTTT
clone size: -; J gene: TRBJ1-2; V gene: TRBV29-1; D gene: TRBD1; CDR3 protein: CSVWTGAAGYTF; CDR3 DNA: TGCAGCGTTTGGACAGGCGCGGCAGGCTACACCTTC
clone size: -; J gene: TRBJ1-4; V gene: TRBV7-9; D gene: TRBD1; CDR3 protein: CASSLVGTGAEKLFF; CDR3 DNA: TGTGCCAGCAGCTTAGTTGGGACAGGGGCCGAAAAACTGTTTTTT
clone size: once; J gene: TRBJ2-1; V gene: TRBV2; D gene: TRBD2; CDR3 protein: CATNLLAGRTYNEQFF; CDR3 DNA: TGTGCCACCAATCTCCTAGCGGGCCGTACCTACAATGAGCAGTTCTTC
clone size: -; J gene: TRBJ2-2; V gene: TRBV14; D gene: TRBD2; CDR3 protein: CASSQDGASGRYTGELFF; CDR3 DNA: TGTGCCAGCAGCCAAGACGGTGCTAGCGGGAGGTACACCGGGGAGCTGTTTTTT
clone size: -; J gene: TRBJ2-1; V gene: TRBV6-4; D gene: TRBD2; CDR3 protein: CASSDQTSLSVNEQFF; CDR3 DNA: TGTGCCAGCAGTGACCAGACTAGCCTTTCTGTAAATGAGCAGTTCTTC